This TCR beta chain appears in the sequencing data of a study of blood T cells in healthy people across ages. A second PCR, run for about 6 to 11 cycles, used a sample-barcoded 5' primer plus a J-beta primer mix. Via MiXCR, TCRdb re-called the 5' RACE reads, giving one row per CDR3 protein. The table records 800,000 or so distinct CDR3 sequences, 20% to 25% of them present only once. The CDR3 has 13 amino acids. CDR1 and CDR2 (germline): SEHNR, FQNEAQ (reference sequence). The V and J ends lost 3 bases and 9 bases respectively, with 9 bases between them. The same sample was also studied in work on T cells of mothers and their children.

Sequenced material: blood. The chain joins TRBV7-9 to TRBJ1-6; D call uncertain. The sequence came from a boy younger than 18 in good health. The CDR3 reads CASSLQEGSPLHF. DNA of the CDR3: TGTGCCAGCAGCTTGCAGGAGGGTTCACCCCTCCACTTT.